This T cell receptor (beta chain) derives from a study of blood T cell repertoires in COVID-19. The overall study: Specimens from acute and convalescent COVID-19 originated in the United States, Italy and Spain.

The repertoire was sequenced with immunoSEQ multiplex PCR; TCRdb's copy has only in-frame clones and lacks some. Here the sample spans around 220,000 clones, roughly 90% being singletons. CDR1 is SGDLS, CDR2 YYNGEE, per germline. Losses at the gene ends were 0 bases for V and 2 bases for J; bases not matched to a gene: 3. This CDR3 comprises 16 residues. The clonotype originates from a woman aged 40 to 50 who had recovered from COVID-19. V is TRBV9 and J is TRBJ1-2; 11 bases fit TRBD1. Source material: peripheral blood. The CDR3 spells CASSVARDRGNYGYTF. In DNA, the CDR3 is TGTGCCAGCAGCGTAGCGAGGGACAGGGGGAACTATGGCTACACCTTC.